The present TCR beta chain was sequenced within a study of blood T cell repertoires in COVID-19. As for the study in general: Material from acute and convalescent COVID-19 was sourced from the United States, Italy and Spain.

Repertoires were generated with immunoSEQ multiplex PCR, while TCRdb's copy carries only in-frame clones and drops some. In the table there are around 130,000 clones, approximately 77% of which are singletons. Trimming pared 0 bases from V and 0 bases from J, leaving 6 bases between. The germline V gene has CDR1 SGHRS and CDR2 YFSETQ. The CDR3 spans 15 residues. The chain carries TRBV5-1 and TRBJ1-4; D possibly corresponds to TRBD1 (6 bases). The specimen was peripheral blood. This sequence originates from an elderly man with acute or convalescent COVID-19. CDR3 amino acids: CASSLEGATNEKLFF. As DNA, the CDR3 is TGCGCCAGCAGCTTGGAGGGGGCAACTAATGAAAAACTGTTTTTT.